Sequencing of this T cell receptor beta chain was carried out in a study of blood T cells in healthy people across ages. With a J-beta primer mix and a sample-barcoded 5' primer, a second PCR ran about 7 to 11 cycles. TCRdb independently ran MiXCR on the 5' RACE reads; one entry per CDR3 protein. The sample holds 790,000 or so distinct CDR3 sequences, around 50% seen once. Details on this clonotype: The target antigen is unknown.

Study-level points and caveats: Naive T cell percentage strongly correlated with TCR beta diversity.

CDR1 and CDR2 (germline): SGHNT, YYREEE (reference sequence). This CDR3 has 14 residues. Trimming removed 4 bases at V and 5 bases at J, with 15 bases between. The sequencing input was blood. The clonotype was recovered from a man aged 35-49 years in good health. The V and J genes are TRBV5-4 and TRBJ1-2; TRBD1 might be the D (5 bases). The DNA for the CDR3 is TGTGCCAGCAGCGCCGTGGGACCAGCATATGGCTACACCTTC. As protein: CASSAVGPAYGYTF.